This T cell receptor beta chain was profiled in a study of T-cell reconstitution after alpha-beta-depleted transplantation in children. Findings and caveats of the study: In some patients, recipient T cells and intrathymic progenitors surviving conditioning explained high day-60 diversity. T-cell numbers and diversity one year post-transplant derived largely from freshly generated T cells. Several hundred graft clones that had expanded were reportedly the source of alpha-beta T cells about two months after transplant.

The ends were cut back, 5 bases at V and 7 bases at J, with 19 bases in the middle. The CDR3 is 15 residues long. The germline gives CDR1 SGHRS, CDR2 YFSETQ. Unique molecular identifiers were incorporated during preparation of the TCRbeta library. MiXCR was run by TCRdb on the PCR reads, yielding one entry per CDR3 protein. Here the sample spans fewer than 700,000 distinct CDR3 sequences, roughly 24% being singletons. This clonotype was observed a few times. As yet, its antigen is unknown. The V call is TRBV5-1, the J call TRBJ2-1, with D unresolved. The origin of this receptor is a boy less than two years old who had a stem cell transplant for acute myeloid leukemia, so the T cells may come from the graft donor. The sequencing here drew on PBMCs, mostly from graft donor cells, taken 360 days after TCRalphabeta/CD19-depleted stem cell transplant. CDR3 sequence reads: CASSLSGFLGNEQFF. The CDR3 DNA follows: TGCGCCAGCAGTCTATCCGGCTTCCTGGGGAATGAGCAGTTCTTC.